This T cell receptor beta chain was found in a study of beta chain features in type 1 diabetes. Whole-study results and caveats: Patients with Type 1 diabetes showed moderately but significantly shorter TCRB CDR3s in all four CD4+ subsets. VDJ junctions from patients with type 1 diabetes contained fewer insertions and more deletions. PCR might preferentially amplify shorter templates, equally in patients and controls. No resolution was reached here on whether HLA type influences TCRB rearrangement.

Sorting based on CD45RO/CCR7/CD25/CD127/CD95/CD27 separated CD4+ naive, central memory, regulatory and stem cell-like memory cells. Reverse transcription of all isolated RNA meant that expressed TCRB transcripts were sequenced. The method was immunoSEQ multiplex PCR; TCRdb's version includes in-frame clones alone and lacks a portion of them. The table lists some 22,000 clones, around 57% of them singletons. Per germline, CDR1 GTSNPN and CDR2 SVGIG (reference sequence). This CDR3 comprises 12 residues. V was clipped by 7 bases and J by 5 bases; unmatched bases: 4. Concerning this clone itself: Its antigen is as yet unknown.

The rearrangement joins TRBV30 to TRBJ2-1, with 8 bases fitting TRBD1. The source is a young man with type 1 diabetes. The sequenced material came from stem cell memory CD4+ T cells from blood. This CDR3 is CASRGQDNEQFF. The CDR3 DNA is TGTGCCTCCAGGGGACAGGACAATGAGCAGTTCTTC.